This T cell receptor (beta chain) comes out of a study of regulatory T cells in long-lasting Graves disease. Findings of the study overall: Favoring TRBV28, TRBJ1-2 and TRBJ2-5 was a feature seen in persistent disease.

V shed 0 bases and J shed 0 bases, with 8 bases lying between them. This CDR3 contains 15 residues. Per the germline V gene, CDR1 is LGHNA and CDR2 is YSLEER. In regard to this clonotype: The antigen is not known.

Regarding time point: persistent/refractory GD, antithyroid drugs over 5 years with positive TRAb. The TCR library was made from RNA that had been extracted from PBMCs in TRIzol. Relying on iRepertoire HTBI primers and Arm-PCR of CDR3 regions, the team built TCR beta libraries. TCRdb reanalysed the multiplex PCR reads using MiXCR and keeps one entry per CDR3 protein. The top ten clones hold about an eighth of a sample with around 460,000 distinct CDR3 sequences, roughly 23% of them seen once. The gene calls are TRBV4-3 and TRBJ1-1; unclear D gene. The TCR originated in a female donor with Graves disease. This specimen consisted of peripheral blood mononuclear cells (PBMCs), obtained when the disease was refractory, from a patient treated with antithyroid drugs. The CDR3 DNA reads TGCGCCAGCAGCCAAGACAACACGGTGAACACTGAAGCTTTCTTT. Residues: CASSQDNTVNTEAFF.